The 28 T cell receptor beta chains given below trace back to one sample, sequenced in a study of blood T cell repertoires in COVID-19. Profiled with immunoSEQ multiplex PCR; TCRdb holds only in-frame clones, not every one. The repertoire holds hundreds of thousands of clones, about 88% seen once, with 9.5% in the top ten. Sequences were obtained from PBMCs or T cells enriched from blood (not recorded which). Source of these receptors: a woman in her forties who had recovered from COVID-19.

The J gene is TRBJ2-5, the V gene TRBV7-3; D is uncertain. The germline CDR1 and CDR2 sequences are SGHTA and FQGTGA. The CDR3 spans 14 residues. Trimming took 0 bases from V and 0 from J, leaving 5 bases between them. The DNA of the CDR3 is TGTGCCAGCAGCTTAACCGGGTACCAAGAGACCCAGTACTTC. This codes for CASSLTGYQETQYF.

CDR3 sequence (DNA): TGTGCCAGCAGTGAGAGGGGGCAGTATGATTCACCCCTCCACTTT. Translating it yields CASSERGQYDSPLHF. This sequence joins TRBV2 and TRBJ1-6; TRBD1 matches 7 bases. CDR1 and CDR2 (germline): SNHLY, FYNNEI. This CDR3 has 15 amino acids. With V trimmed by 3 bases and J by 8 bases, 7 bases remained unmatched.

The V gene is TRBV9, the J gene TRBJ2-1, with D tentatively TRBD1 (5 bases). Germline V lookup: CDR1 SGDLS, CDR2 YYNGEE. The CDR3 totals 16 residues. V was trimmed by 2 bases and J by 0 bases, leaving 12 bases between them. In nucleotides, the CDR3 is TGTGCCAGCAGCGTTCACAGGCGAGACTCCTACAATGAGCAGTTCTTC. Translating it yields CASSVHRRDSYNEQFF.

The genes are TRBV15 and TRBJ1-6; 8 nucleotides align to TRBD1. Per germline, CDR1 LNHNV and CDR2 YYDKDF (reference sequence). V lost 1 base to trimming and J lost 10 bases; unmatched junction nucleotides: 6. The CDR3 totals 15 residues. CDR3 DNA: TGTGCCACCAGCAGAGGGACAGGGTTAGGGTCACCCCTCCACTTT. Its translation is CATSRGTGLGSPLHF.

The chain couples TRBV24-1 to TRBJ2-2; no clear D gene. Trimming left V 0 bases short and J 7 bases short, with 11 bases between. There are 15 residues in the CDR3. Germline CDR1 reads KGHDR; CDR2 reads SFDVKD. This CDR3 reads CATSDLREAVGELFF. CDR3 bases: TGTGCCACCAGTGATTTGAGAGAGGCGGTCGGGGAGCTGTTTTTT.

The chain links TRBV7-3 to TRBJ2-3, with D tentatively TRBD2 (6 bases). This CDR3 is built from 15 residues. CDR1 SGHTA and CDR2 FQGTGA come from the germline V gene. Trimming took 2 bases from V and 2 from J, leaving 11 bases between them. CDR3 DNA: TGTGCCAGCAGCTTAGGGGGGTTTCCCACAGATACGCAGTATTTT. It encodes CASSLGGFPTDTQYF.

The V gene is TRBV27, the J gene TRBJ2-7; tentatively, D is TRBD1 (5 bases). CDR3 length: 15 residues. V dropped 7 bases and J dropped 0 bases, with 16 bases sitting between them. Germline assignment: CDR1 MNHEY and CDR2 SMNVEV (reference sequence). CDR3 in DNA: TGTGCCAGCACCTCTAGACAGTCCTACTCCTACGAGCAGTACTTC. Its protein product is CASTSRQSYSYEQYF.

V and J are TRBV7-9 and TRBJ1-5; 8 bases fit TRBD1. The CDR3 has 16 amino acids. The germline V gene has CDR1 SEHNR and CDR2 FQNEAQ (reference sequence). The V and J ends lost 1 base and 7 bases, in that order; junction bases with no gene match: 9. The CDR3 DNA follows: TGTGCCAGCAGCTTAGGGTCAGGGGGCGCAGGCCAGCCCCAGCATTTT. Amino acids: CASSLGSGGAGQPQHF.

This clone was observed a few times. The chain carries TRBV7-3 and TRBJ2-7; 10 bases map to TRBD2. From germline, CDR1 is SGHTA and CDR2 FQGTGA. CDR3 length equals 15 residues. The J segment lost 4 bases and the V segment lost 3 bases, leaving 6 bases of the junction unmatched. The CDR3 is CASSFGLAETYEQYF. The CDR3 DNA reads TGTGCCAGCAGCTTCGGACTAGCGGAAACTTACGAGCAGTACTTC.

This chain connects TRBV9 to TRBJ2-7; 7 nucleotides agree with TRBD1. Germline CDR1 SGDLS, CDR2 YYNGEE. The CDR3 totals 15 residues. J gave up 7 bases and V 4 bases, and 14 bases lay outside the gene matches. CDR3 residues: CASSPTGQTIGEQYF. The CDR3 DNA reads TGTGCCAGCAGCCCAACGGGACAGACGATAGGAGAGCAGTACTTC.

This clone turned up a few times. This rearrangement joins TRBV19 to TRBJ1-2; D remains ambiguous. The CDR3 runs to 13 residues. The germline CDR1 and CDR2 sequences are LNHDA and SQIVND (reference sequence). The V gene lost 0 bases and the J gene lost 1 base, with 3 bases spanning the gap. The CDR3 reads CASSIELNYGYTF. In DNA form, the CDR3 reads TGTGCCAGTAGTATAGAACTTAACTATGGCTACACCTTC. The full variable domain, completed using reference TRBV19 and TRBJ1-2, is DGGITQSPKYLFRKEGQNVTLSCEQNLNHDAMYWYRQDPGQGLRLIYYSQIVNDFQKGDIAEGYSVSREKKESFPLTVTSAQKNPTAFYLCASSIELNYGYTFGSGTRLTVV.

The chain has TRBV13 and TRBJ1-1; TRBD1 agrees at 8 bases. V lost 0 bases and J lost 11; bases outside the gene matches: 11. Looked up from germline, CDR1 is PRHDT and CDR2 is FYEKMQ (reference sequence). This CDR3 is built from 15 residues. In DNA form, the CDR3 reads TGTGCCAGCAGCTTAGGGGGACTTCGGACAGGGATGGCTTTCTTT. Translation gives CASSLGGLRTGMAFF. The variable domain in full, with the rest retrieved from reference TRBV13 and TRBJ1-1, is AAGVIQSPRHLIKEKRETATLKCYPIPRHDTVYWYQQGPGQDPQFLISFYEKMQSDKGSIPDRFSAQQFSDYHSELNMSSLELGDSALYFCASSLGGLRTGMAFFGQGTRLTVV.

The CDR3 loop is CATSDLDTYYGYTF. CDR3 nucleotide sequence: TGTGCCACCAGTGATTTGGACACCTACTATGGCTACACCTTC. The chain recombines TRBV24-1 with TRBJ1-2; no reliable D call. Per the germline V gene, CDR1 is KGHDR and CDR2 is SFDVKD. This CDR3 spans 14 amino acids. The V end was cut by 0 bases, the J end by 3 bases, with 7 bases between.

This chain joins TRBV7-6 and TRBJ2-1, with TRBD2 matching over 11 bases. The germline gives CDR1 SGHVS, CDR2 FNYEAQ. Trimming at V came to 0 bases and at J to 4 bases, leaving 2 bases not matched to a gene. The CDR3 is 16 residues long. The CDR3 nucleotides are TGTGCCAGCAGCTTAGCAGTAGCGGGGGGGTACAATGAGCAGTTCTTC. This gives the protein CASSLAVAGGYNEQFF.

The chain recombines TRBV3-1 (or the pseudogene TRBV3-2) with TRBJ1-6, with D unclear. CDR1 and CDR2 (germline): LGHDT, YNNKEL (reference sequence). The CDR3 runs 15 residues. Trimming shortened V by 4 bases and J by 2 bases, and 9 bases separated the two germline ends. The CDR3 loop reads CASSLRDTYNSPLHF. CDR3 nucleotide sequence: TGTGCCAGCAGCCTAAGAGACACCTATAATTCACCCCTCCACTTT.

The gene calls are TRBV4-3 and TRBJ1-4; D remains ambiguous. This CDR3 is built from 18 residues. Germline V lookup: CDR1 LGHNA, CDR2 YSLEER. Trimming pared 7 bases from V and 1 base from J, leaving 22 bases between. The CDR3 is CASNSGGVDGRTNEKLFF. In DNA, the CDR3 is TGCGCCAGCAATAGCGGCGGGGTTGACGGGAGAACTAATGAAAAACTGTTTTTT.

The CDR3 nucleotides read TGCAGTGCTATCCGGGTTGATGAGCAGTTCTTC. Its protein is CSAIRVDEQFF. The genes are TRBV20-1 and TRBJ2-1; D not resolved. V dropped 4 bases and J dropped 8 bases, with 9 bases sitting between them. The CDR3 consists of 11 residues. Germline CDR1 is DFQATT and CDR2 is SNEGSKA (reference sequence).

This chain joins TRBV15 and TRBJ2-2, with D possibly being TRBD2 (5 bases). The CDR3 spans 16 residues. Germline CDR1 LNHNV, CDR2 YYDKDF (reference sequence). V was cut by 2 bases and J by 7 bases, with 17 bases left in between. For the CDR3, the DNA is TGTGCCACCAGCAGATCCCCTGGCGAGGCGGGCGGGGAGCTGTTTTTT. Amino acids: CATSRSPGEAGGELFF.

This clone is a singleton in its sample. CDR3 in DNA: TGTGCCAGCAGCGTCCCCACCGGGGGAGGGCCTCCAGATACGCAGTATTTT. This encodes CASSVPTGGGPPDTQYF. The chain has TRBV9 and TRBJ2-3; 7 bases map to TRBD2. After removal of 2 bases from V and 4 bases from J, the junction contained 13 bases not matched to a gene. The germline CDR1 and CDR2 sequences are SGDLS and YYNGEE. The CDR3 loop spans 17 amino acids.

The V call is TRBV28, the J call TRBJ1-5; a weak D match, TRBD1 (5 bases). This CDR3 spans 14 amino acids. V lost 6 bases to trimming and J lost 5 bases, with 14 bases between them. Germline-derived CDR1 and CDR2 are MDHEN and SYDVKM. CDR3 amino acids: CASRGGGAHQPQHF. The CDR3, as DNA: TGTGCCAGCAGGGGGGGTGGGGCGCATCAGCCCCAGCATTTT.

The rearrangement links TRBV28 to TRBJ2-3; TRBD1 matches 8 bases. Unmatched junction bases numbered 11, after V lost 5 bases and J lost 4 bases. The germline gives CDR1 MDHEN, CDR2 SYDVKM. The CDR3 has 16 amino acids. The CDR3 sequence is CASSHPTRGPPDTQYF. The CDR3 bases are TGTGCCAGCAGTCACCCAACCAGGGGGCCGCCAGATACGCAGTATTTT.

V is TRBV9 and J is TRBJ2-1; 15 nucleotides line up with TRBD2. Germline CDR1 is SGDLS and CDR2 is YYNGEE. Unmatched junction bases numbered 1, after V lost 3 bases and J lost 0 bases. This CDR3 contains 17 residues. CDR3 coding DNA: TGTGCCAGCAGCGGGACTAGCGGGAGGGCCTCCTACAATGAGCAGTTCTTC. Translation gives CASSGTSGRASYNEQFF.

This rearrangement joins TRBV4-3 to TRBJ2-2; D unresolved. The germline V gene has CDR1 LGHNA and CDR2 YSLEER. Deletions cut 0 bases from V and 3 bases from J, with 11 bases between. CDR3 length equals 16 residues. The CDR3 sequence: CASSQDLADYTGELFF. In DNA, the CDR3 is TGCGCCAGCAGCCAAGATTTGGCAGACTACACCGGGGAGCTGTTTTTT.

CDR3 sequence reads: CASEDRGAEKLFF. As DNA, the CDR3 is TGTGCCAGTGAGGACAGGGGAGCGGAAAAACTGTTTTTT. This sequence joins TRBV19 and TRBJ1-4, with 9 positions matching TRBD1. The CDR3 spans 13 residues. Unmatched junction bases numbered 6, after V lost 8 bases and J lost 8 bases. Germline V gives CDR1 LNHDA, CDR2 SQIVND (reference sequence).

This sequence joins TRBV3-1 (or the pseudogene TRBV3-2) and TRBJ1-5, with unresolved D. CDR1 and CDR2 (germline): LGHDT, YNNKEL (reference sequence). The CDR3 spans 14 residues. The V and J ends lost 1 base and 5 bases respectively, with 9 bases between them. The CDR3 region is CASSQASGHQPQHF. CDR3 DNA: TGTGCCAGCAGCCAAGCGTCGGGTCATCAGCCCCAGCATTTT.

The chain has TRBV7-2 and TRBJ1-4; 7 nucleotides line up with TRBD1. The CDR3 has 13 amino acids. V dropped 3 bases and J dropped 10; count of bases not matched to a gene: 5. CDR1 is SGHTA and CDR2 is FQGNSA in the germline V gene. The CDR3, as DNA: TGTGCCAGCAGCTTGGGGACAGAAGGAAAACTGTTTTTT. Amino acids: CASSLGTEGKLFF. The variable domain in full, with the rest retrieved from reference TRBV7-2 and TRBJ1-4, is GAGVSQSPSNKVTEKGKDVELRCDPISGHTALYWYRQSLGQGLEFLIYFQGNSAPDKSGLPSDRFSAERTGGSVSTLTIQRTQQEDSAVYLCASSLGTEGKLFFGSGTQLSVL.

The chain links TRBV6-5 to TRBJ2-5; tentatively, D is TRBD2 (5 bases). V lost 6 bases and J 2 bases, leaving 16 bases between the germline ends. The CDR3 extends over 15 amino acids. Germline CDR1 and CDR2: MNHEY and SVGAGI. The CDR3 DNA reads TGTGCCAGCAGCCGCCTTCGGGCGGGTCAAGAGACCCAGTACTTC. This gives the protein CASSRLRAGQETQYF.

The chain uses TRBV27 and TRBJ2-2, with D uncertain. Trimming took off 2 bases at V and 7 bases at J, with 5 bases between the two ends. Germline V gene data show CDR1 as MNHEY and CDR2 as SMNVEV (reference sequence). There are 12 residues in the CDR3. For the CDR3, the DNA is TGTGCCAGCAGTTTACATAGCGGGGAGCTGTTTTTT. Translation: CASSLHSGELFF.